These 24 T cell receptor beta chains share one sample of origin, sequenced in a study of blood T cell repertoires in COVID-19. Generated by immunoSEQ multiplex PCR, the TCRdb table keeps only in-frame clones and is missing some. The sample contains more than 150,000 clones, 80% to 90% of which appear only once. What was sequenced was peripheral blood. The receptor set was obtained from a man between 60 and 75 years old with acute or convalescent COVID-19.

A note on this clone: Other DNA sequences in this sample translate to the same CDR3. J is TRBJ2-3 and V is TRBV5-1; 9 nucleotides match TRBD2. This CDR3 is built from 16 residues. V shed 0 bases and J 0 bases; nucleotides not matched to a gene: 2. Germline loops: CDR1 SGHRS, CDR2 YFSETQ. Here the CDR3 reads CASSLGLAASTDTQYF. CDR3 bases: TGCGCCAGCAGCTTGGGACTAGCGGCTAGCACAGATACGCAGTATTTT.

DNA for the CDR3: TGCGCCAGCAGCTTGGTCAGGCTCAGGACTAGCGGCGCCTACTCTCCATCTACCGGGGAGCTGTTTTTT. It translates to CASSLVRLRTSGAYSPSTGELFF. The chain employs TRBV5-1 and TRBJ2-2; 10 nucleotides agree with TRBD2. The V gene end was trimmed by 0 bases and the J gene end by 5 bases; junction bases not matched to a gene: 25. The CDR3 totals 23 residues. The V gene's germline CDR1 is SGHRS and CDR2 YFSETQ.

The table lists this clone with a count of one. This chain uses TRBV10-3 with TRBJ1-1; D may be TRBD1 (6 bases). This CDR3 contains 14 residues. Germline V CDR1 and CDR2: ENHRY, SYGVKD. V lost 0 bases and J 10 bases, leaving 15 bases between the germline ends. The CDR3 reads CAISESTGWGPAFF. CDR3 sequence (DNA): TGTGCCATCAGTGAGTCGACCGGCTGGGGGCCAGCTTTCTTT.

For this clone: Other DNA sequences in this sample translate to the same CDR3. The chain has TRBV4-1 and TRBJ1-1; 7 nucleotides align to TRBD1. J gave up 5 bases and V 1 base, and 4 bases lay outside the gene matches. Germline V gives CDR1 MGHRA, CDR2 YSYEKL. This CDR3 comprises 14 residues. This CDR3 reads CASSQGQGETEAFF. CDR3 sequence (DNA): TGCGCCAGCAGCCAAGGACAGGGAGAAACTGAAGCTTTCTTT.

The chain links TRBV19 to TRBJ1-5; 8 bases line up with TRBD1. Trimming at V came to 6 bases and at J to 7 bases, leaving 8 bases not matched to a gene. CDR1 and CDR2 from the germline V gene are LNHDA and SQIVND (reference sequence). The CDR3 spans 14 residues. CDR3 DNA sequence: TGTGCCAGTAGCCTAGGACAGGGAAGGCAGCCCCAGCATTTT. Encoded protein: CASSLGQGRQPQHF. Complete variable domain (other parts from reference TRBV19 and TRBJ1-5): DGGITQSPKYLFRKEGQNVTLSCEQNLNHDAMYWYRQDPGQGLRLIYYSQIVNDFQKGDIAEGYSVSREKKESFPLTVTSAQKNPTAFYLCASSLGQGRQPQHFGDGTRLSIL.

The gene calls are TRBV5-4 and TRBJ2-5, with 8 bases fitting TRBD1. J was trimmed by 6 bases and V by 0 bases; bases with no gene match: 4. CDR1 is SGHNT, CDR2 YYREEE, per germline (reference sequence). The CDR3 totals 14 residues. DNA of the CDR3: TGTGCCAGCAGCTTGGGAGGACAGGGAAAGACCCAGTACTTC. It is translated as CASSLGGQGKTQYF.

The chain combines TRBV10-3 with TRBJ2-3, with a tentative D call TRBD2 (6 bases). CDR1 and CDR2 from the germline V gene are ENHRY and SYGVKD. The CDR3 extends over 15 amino acids. Trimming removed 3 bases from V and 4 bases from J, with 14 bases in between. In DNA form, the CDR3 reads TGTGCCATCAGTGACGCACGGGAGCTCGCAGATACGCAGTATTTT. It encodes CAISDARELADTQYF.

This clone was observed a few times. The rearrangement links TRBV5-1 to TRBJ2-3; no firm D call. The CDR3 consists of 15 residues. V dropped 5 bases and J dropped 0 bases, with 13 bases sitting between them. The germline V gene encodes CDR1 SGHRS and CDR2 YFSETQ. CDR3 sequence: CASSRDGASTDTQYF. DNA for the CDR3: TGCGCCAGCAGTCGTGACGGAGCTAGCACAGATACGCAGTATTTT.

For this clone: The junction departs from the called germline gene at one end, perhaps through a read error. CDR3 region: CATSPPPGGPKTGELFF. CDR3 in DNA: TGTGCCACCAGCCCCCCACCGGGAGGGCCGAAGACCGGGGAGCTGTTTTTT. The chain joins TRBV15 to TRBJ2-2, with TRBD2 matching over 8 bases. The CDR3 sequence is 17 residues long. CDR1 and CDR2 from the germline V gene are LNHNV and YYDKDF (reference sequence).

This clone has a handful of counts. The chain links TRBV4-1 to TRBJ2-5; D not certain. The CDR3 consists of 15 residues. V lost 4 bases and J 1 base, leaving 13 bases between the germline ends. Germline CDR1 and CDR2: MGHRA and YSYEKL. CDR3 in amino acids: CASSPLSGPQETQYF. CDR3 sequence (DNA): TGCGCCAGCAGCCCCCTTAGTGGGCCCCAAGAGACCCAGTACTTC.

The chain recombines TRBV10-3 with TRBJ1-2, with a tentative D call TRBD1 (5 bases). The V and J ends lost 8 bases and 8 bases respectively, with 12 bases between them. Germline CDR1 reads ENHRY; CDR2 reads SYGVKD. The CDR3 loop spans 11 amino acids. CDR3: CAIEGVDGYTF. CDR3 DNA: TGTGCCATCGAAGGGGTCGACGGCTACACCTTC.

This chain uses TRBV15 with TRBJ1-2; 9 bases align to TRBD1. Per germline, CDR1 LNHNV and CDR2 YYDKDF (reference sequence). The CDR3 has 18 residues. After removal of 3 bases from V and 4 bases from J, the junction contained 15 bases not matched to a gene. The CDR3 region is CATSRAIRDREDGYGYTF. The CDR3 DNA is TGTGCCACCAGCAGGGCAATCCGGGACAGGGAGGACGGCTATGGCTACACCTTC.

The chain joins TRBV7-9 to TRBJ1-3; D remains ambiguous. The germline gives CDR1 SEHNR, CDR2 FQNEAQ (reference sequence). This CDR3 comprises 16 residues. Trimming removed 0 bases from V and 1 base from J, with 10 bases in between. CDR3 bases: TGTGCCAGCAGCTTAGCTCCGGTGTTGTCTGGAAACACCATATATTTT. Translation: CASSLAPVLSGNTIYF. Full variable domain (remainder filled in from reference TRBV7-9 and TRBJ1-3): DTGVSQNPRHKITKRGQNVTFRCDPISEHNRLYWYRQTLGQGPEFLTYFQNEAQLEKSRLLSDRFSAERPKGSFSTLEIQRTEQGDSAMYLCASSLAPVLSGNTIYFGEGSWLTVV.

The V gene is TRBV6-1, the J gene TRBJ2-1, with TRBD2 matching over 8 bases. V gave up 3 bases and J gave up 7 bases; unmatched junction bases: 8. Germline loops: CDR1 MNHNS, CDR2 SASEGT. The CDR3 length is 15 residues. The CDR3 nucleotides are TGTGCCAGCAGTGACCCCGGGAGGGCCTTTAATGAGCAGTTCTTC. This codes for CASSDPGRAFNEQFF.

This sequence joins TRBV30 and TRBJ2-7, with D maybe TRBD2 (6 bases). Germline V CDR1 and CDR2: GTSNPN, SVGIG (reference sequence). The CDR3 runs 14 residues. Deletions cut 3 bases from V and 4 bases from J, with 16 bases between. CDR3 coding DNA: TGTGCCTGGAGACCGTGGGGTGGAGGGTACGAGCAGTACTTC. This sequence encodes CAWRPWGGGYEQYF.

This clone was seen a single time. The chain links TRBV1 to TRBJ2-1; TRBD1, as called in the table, went unchecked against the DNA. TRBV1 is labeled a pseudogene. The length of the CDR3 is 16 residues. The CDR3 loop reads CTSSQGGRTSYNEQFF. The CDR3 DNA follows: TGCACCAGCAGCCAAGGGGGGCGGACCTCCTACAATGAGCAGTTCTTC.

This clone was detected only once. The rearrangement links TRBV3-1 (or the pseudogene TRBV3-2) to TRBJ2-2, with TRBD2 matching 13 bases. Looked up from germline, CDR1 is LGHDT and CDR2 is YNNKEL (reference sequence). Germline trimming cut 4 bases from V and 4 bases from J; bases unmatched to any gene: 15. This CDR3 spans 20 amino acids. CDR3 sequence (DNA): TGTGCCAGCAGCCCCGGACTAGCGGGAGCATCCAAGGGAGGCACCGGGGAGCTGTTTTTT. Translation gives CASSPGLAGASKGGTGELFF.

V and J are TRBV4-1 and TRBJ2-7, with 10 bases fitting TRBD2. CDR1 is MGHRA, CDR2 YSYEKL, per germline. The CDR3 sequence is 17 residues long. Trimming took 0 bases from V and 5 from J; bases not matched to a gene: 10. Here the CDR3 DNA reads TGCGCCAGCAGCCAAGATAAACTAGCGGGGAGTTTCGACGAGCAGTACTTC. Translation gives CASSQDKLAGSFDEQYF.

The chain carries TRBV19 and TRBJ2-7; D perhaps matches TRBD1 (5 bases). This CDR3 comprises 15 residues. The ends were cut back, 3 bases at V and 3 bases at J, with 15 bases in the middle. Germline CDR1 is LNHDA and CDR2 is SQIVND (reference sequence). CDR3 residues: CASSIQAVRGYEQYF. The CDR3 nucleotides read TGTGCCAGTAGTATCCAGGCAGTAAGGGGCTACGAGCAGTACTTC.

The chain uses TRBV6-5 and TRBJ2-7, with TRBD1 matching over 11 bases. The V and J ends lost 0 bases and 6 bases, in that order; junction bases with no gene match: 4. CDR3 length: 15 residues. Per the germline V gene, CDR1 is MNHEY and CDR2 is SVGAGI. CDR3 nucleotides: TGTGCCAGCAGTTACTCGCCGGGACAGGGGGGCGAGCAGTACTTC. It specifies CASSYSPGQGGEQYF.

This clone ranks as medium-sized. The genes are TRBV6-5 and TRBJ2-7; 8 bases are shared with TRBD2. The germline gives CDR1 MNHEY, CDR2 SVGAGI. V lost 0 bases and J lost 6; bases outside the gene matches: 1. The CDR3 consists of 13 residues. The CDR3 sequence: CASSYSRGAEQYF. The DNA for the CDR3 is TGTGCCAGCAGTTACTCGCGGGGGGCCGAGCAGTACTTC.

V and J are TRBV28 and TRBJ2-7, with 11 bases that match TRBD1. The trim removed 6 bases at V and 3 bases at J, leaving 10 bases unmatched. CDR1 and CDR2 from the germline V gene are MDHEN and SYDVKM. The CDR3 is made up of 16 amino acids. CDR3 loop: CASSPGPGTGGYEQYF. CDR3 sequence (DNA): TGTGCCAGCAGCCCGGGCCCCGGGACAGGGGGCTACGAGCAGTACTTC.

V gene TRBV6-5 combines with J gene TRBJ1-6, with 7 bases matching TRBD1. Germline V gene lookup returns CDR1 MNHEY and CDR2 SVGAGI. The CDR3 sequence is 14 residues long. V lost 6 bases and J lost 12; bases outside the gene matches: 11. The chain's CDR3 is CASRPGQNSGPLHF. The DNA for the CDR3 is TGTGCCAGCAGACCGGGACAGAACTCGGGACCCCTCCACTTT.

The chain uses TRBV5-1 and TRBJ2-7; TRBD2 matches 11 bases. The CDR3 sequence is 16 residues long. With 1 base clipped from V and 4 bases from J, the junction kept 7 bases outside the gene matches. Germline loops: CDR1 SGHRS, CDR2 YFSETQ. The CDR3 nucleotides are TGCGCCAGCAGCTTGTCTCTAGCGGGAGGTGGTTACGAGCAGTACTTC. It translates to CASSLSLAGGGYEQYF.